The source of this T cell receptor beta chain is a study of T cell repertoires in cytomegalovirus infection. A single record per CDR3 protein comes from TCRdb applying MiXCR to the reads. Among fewer than 350,000 distinct CDR3 sequences, 25% to 30% were seen once, and the ten largest hold approximately 20%. This clonotype appeared many times. Its target is unknown. This clonotype was obtained from a human donor in good health (CMV status not recorded). Some clones in this sample may be carry-over from other donors' samples. The sequencing here drew on cultured PBMCs, taken from culture after CMV antigen stimulation.

In DNA, the CDR3 is TGTGCCAGCAGTGACGGGACAGGGGGCTTCTCTGGGGCCAACGTCCTGACTTTC. This encodes CASSDGTGGFSGANVLTF. The chain employs TRBV2 and TRBJ2-6, with TRBD1 matching over 12 bases. The CDR3 loop spans 18 amino acids. The germline gives CDR1 SNHLY, CDR2 FYNNEI. The V segment lost 3 bases and the J segment 0 bases; nucleotides outside the gene matches: 3.